Shown below are 6 T cell receptor beta chains from a single sample sequenced in a study of shared clonotypes between healthy human individuals. Only in-frame clones appear in the TCRdb table, and some are missing; sequencing was by immunoSEQ multiplex PCR. The table has roughly 500,000 clones, about 96% seen once. Sequenced input: naive CD4+ T cells sorted from blood. Noted subset: CD45RA+ positively selected. All receptors come from a young woman in good health.

CDR3: CASSQPRASGRREQYF. The CDR3 DNA is TGTGCCAGCAGCCAACCCCGGGCTAGCGGGAGGCGCGAGCAGTACTTC. This rearrangement joins TRBV14 to TRBJ2-7; the match to TRBD2 covers 11 bases. CDR1 SGHDN and CDR2 FVKESK come from the germline V gene. CDR3 length: 16 amino acids. V lost 2 bases and J lost 6; bases outside the gene matches: 9.

The J gene is TRBJ2-6, the V gene TRBV7-8; 9 positions match TRBD1. The germline V gene encodes CDR1 SGHVS and CDR2 FQNEAQ. Germline trimming cut 6 bases from V and 0 bases from J; bases unmatched to any gene: 6. This CDR3 region has 17 residues. In nucleotides, the CDR3 is TGTGCCAGCAGAATAGGGACAGGGCACTCTGGGGCCAACGTCCTGACTTTC. The encoded protein is CASRIGTGHSGANVLTF. The full variable domain, its missing parts supplied by reference TRBV7-8 and TRBJ2-6, is GAGVSQSPRYKVAKRGQDVALRCDPISGHVSLFWYQQALGQGPEFLTYFQNEAQLDKSGLPSDRFFAERPEGSVSTLKIQRTQQEDSAVYLCASRIGTGHSGANVLTFGAGSRLTVL.

This clone has a handful of counts. The CDR3 nucleotides read TGTGCCAGTAGACGGACAGGGGCTAACTATGGCTACACCTTC. It translates to CASRRTGANYGYTF. The V gene is TRBV19, the J gene TRBJ1-2; TRBD1 aligns across 9 bases. Germline V gene sequence: CDR1 LNHDA, CDR2 SQIVND (reference sequence). Unmatched junction bases numbered 2, after V lost 6 bases and J lost 0 bases. CDR3 size: 14 residues. Looking up the rest from reference TRBV19 and TRBJ1-2 gives the full variable domain: DGGITQSPKYLFRKEGQNVTLSCEQNLNHDAMYWYRQDPGQGLRLIYYSQIVNDFQKGDIAEGYSVSREKKESFPLTVTSAQKNPTAFYLCASRRTGANYGYTFGSGTRLTVV.

The genes are TRBV30 and TRBJ2-6, with 8 bases fitting TRBD2. Germline assignment: CDR1 GTSNPN and CDR2 SVGIG (reference sequence). J was trimmed by 5 bases and V by 1 base; bases with no gene match: 4. CDR3 length: 15 residues. Written as DNA, the CDR3 is TGTGCCTGGAGTGCCGGGGGGGGTCGGGCCAACGTCCTGACTTTC. Translating it yields CAWSAGGGRANVLTF.

This clone was detected only once. The rearrangement uses TRBV5-4 and TRBJ2-2; TRBD2 matches 7 bases. The trim removed 0 bases at V and 4 bases at J, leaving 9 bases unmatched. This CDR3 contains 17 residues. The germline CDR1 and CDR2 sequences are SGHNT and YYREEE (reference sequence). The CDR3 sequence: CASSLVGGRAGTGELFF. Here the CDR3 DNA reads TGTGCCAGCAGCTTGGTTGGTGGGAGGGCCGGCACCGGGGAGCTGTTTTTT. The variable domain in full, completed from reference TRBV5-4 and TRBJ2-2, reads ETGVTQSPTHLIKTRGQQVTLRCSSQSGHNTVSWYQQALGQGPQFIFQYYREEENGRGNFPPRFSGLQFPNYSSELNVNALELDDSALYLCASSLVGGRAGTGELFFGEGSRLTVL.

The V call is TRBV6-5, the J call TRBJ2-7; 12 nucleotides align to TRBD2. CDR1 is MNHEY and CDR2 is SVGAGI in the germline V gene. The CDR3 runs to 15 residues. V lost 5 bases to trimming and J lost 3 bases; unmatched junction nucleotides: 5. The DNA of the CDR3 is TGTGCCAGCAGTCAGCTAGCGGGGGGGTTCTACGAGCAGTACTTC. It encodes CASSQLAGGFYEQYF.